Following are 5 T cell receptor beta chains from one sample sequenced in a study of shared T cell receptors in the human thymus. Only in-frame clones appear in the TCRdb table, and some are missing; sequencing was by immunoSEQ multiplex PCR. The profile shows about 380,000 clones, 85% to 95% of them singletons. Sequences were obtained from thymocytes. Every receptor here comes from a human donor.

The CDR3 spells CASRYRAAELFF. In DNA form, the CDR3 reads TGTGCCAGTAGGTACCGGGCCGCGGAACTGTTTTTT. The chain recombines TRBV19 with TRBJ1-4, with D unresolved. The CDR3 length is 12 residues. Per germline, CDR1 LNHDA and CDR2 SQIVND (reference sequence). Deletions cut 6 bases from V and 12 bases from J, with 14 bases between.

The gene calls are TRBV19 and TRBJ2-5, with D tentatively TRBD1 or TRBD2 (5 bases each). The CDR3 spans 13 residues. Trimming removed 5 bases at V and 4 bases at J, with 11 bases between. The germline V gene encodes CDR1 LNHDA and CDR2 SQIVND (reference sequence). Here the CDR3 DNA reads TGTGCCAGTAGTCCGGGACGGCGAGAGACCCAGTACTTC. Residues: CASSPGRRETQYF. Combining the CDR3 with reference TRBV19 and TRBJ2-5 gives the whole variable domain DGGITQSPKYLFRKEGQNVTLSCEQNLNHDAMYWYRQDPGQGLRLIYYSQIVNDFQKGDIAEGYSVSREKKESFPLTVTSAQKNPTAFYLCASSPGRRETQYFGPGTRLLVL.

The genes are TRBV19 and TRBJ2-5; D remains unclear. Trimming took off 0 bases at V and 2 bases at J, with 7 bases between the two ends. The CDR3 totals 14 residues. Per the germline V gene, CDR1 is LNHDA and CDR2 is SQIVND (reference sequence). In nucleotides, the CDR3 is TGTGCCAGTAGTATAGATCCGGTACAAGAGACCCAGTACTTC. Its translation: CASSIDPVQETQYF.

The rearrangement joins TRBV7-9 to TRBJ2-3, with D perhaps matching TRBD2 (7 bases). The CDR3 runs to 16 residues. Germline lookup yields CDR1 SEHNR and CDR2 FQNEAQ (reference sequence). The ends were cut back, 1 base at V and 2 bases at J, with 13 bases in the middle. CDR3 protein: CASSLGGGQHTDTQYF. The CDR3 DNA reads TGTGCCAGCAGCTTAGGGGGGGGACAACACACAGATACGCAGTATTTT.

The CDR3 DNA is TGTGCCAGTAGTATAGCCGGAGGAACTATAGGACTTAATCAGCCCCAGCATTTT. It yields the protein CASSIAGGTIGLNQPQHF. The chain has TRBV19 and TRBJ1-5; no firm D call. V was cut by 1 base and J by 4 bases, with 20 bases left in between. The CDR3 has 18 amino acids. Per the germline V gene, CDR1 is LNHDA and CDR2 is SQIVND (reference sequence).